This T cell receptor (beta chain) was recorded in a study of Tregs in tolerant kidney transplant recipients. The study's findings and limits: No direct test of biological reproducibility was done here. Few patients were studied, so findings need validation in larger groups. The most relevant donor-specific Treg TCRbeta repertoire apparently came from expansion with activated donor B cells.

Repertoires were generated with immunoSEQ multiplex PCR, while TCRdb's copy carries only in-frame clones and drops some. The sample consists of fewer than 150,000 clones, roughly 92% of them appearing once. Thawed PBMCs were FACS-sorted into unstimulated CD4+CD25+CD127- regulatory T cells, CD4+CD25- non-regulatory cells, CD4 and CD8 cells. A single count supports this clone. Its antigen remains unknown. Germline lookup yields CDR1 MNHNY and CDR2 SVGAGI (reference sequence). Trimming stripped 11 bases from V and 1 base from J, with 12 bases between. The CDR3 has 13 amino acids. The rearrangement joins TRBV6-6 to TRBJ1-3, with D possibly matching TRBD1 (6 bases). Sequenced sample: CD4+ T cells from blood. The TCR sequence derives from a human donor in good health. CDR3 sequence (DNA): TGTGCCGGACAACAGGGTTCTGGAAACACCATATATTTT. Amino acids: CAGQQGSGNTIYF.